Below are 28 T cell receptor beta chains sequenced from a single sample in a study of chemoradiotherapy in HPV16-positive cancers. The repertoire was sequenced with immunoSEQ multiplex PCR; TCRdb's copy has only in-frame clones and lacks some. This sample has over 8,000 clones; around 88% occur once, and the top ten carry about 2.7%. The sequencing used blood, collected from a patient who underwent chemoradiotherapy. The origin of the receptors is a human donor with HPV-associated anogenital cancer.

The table lists this clone with a count of one. J is TRBJ2-7 and V is TRBV7-8; the D gene is possibly TRBD2 (6 bases). Trimming removed 8 bases at V and 4 bases at J, with 27 bases between. The CDR3 is made up of 17 amino acids. CDR1 and CDR2 from the germline V gene are SGHVS and FQNEAQ. The CDR3 is CASLPRGAGRGVYEQYF. The CDR3 region has the DNA TGTGCCAGCTTACCCCGCGGGGCAGGGAGAGGGGTATACGAGCAGTACTTC.

The genes are TRBV2 and TRBJ2-7; D uncertain. Looked up from germline, CDR1 is SNHLY and CDR2 is FYNNEI. The CDR3 spans 10 residues. Trimming left V 8 bases short and J 4 bases short, with 6 bases between. The CDR3, as DNA: TGTGCCAGCGCGTATTACGAGCAGTACTTC. As protein: CASAYYEQYF.

V and J are TRBV14 and TRBJ2-2, with D hard to call. CDR1 SGHDN and CDR2 FVKESK come from the germline V gene. V lost 0 bases, J lost 1 base, and 9 bases lay in between. The CDR3 length is 16 residues. The CDR3 protein is CASSQDLAGNTGELFF. CDR3 DNA: TGTGCCAGCAGCCAAGATCTGGCAGGGAACACCGGGGAGCTGTTTTTT. Full variable domain (remainder filled in from reference TRBV14 and TRBJ2-2): EAGVTQFPSHSVIEKGQTVTLRCDPISGHDNLYWYRRVMGKEIKFLLHFVKESKQDESGMPNNRFLAERTGGTYSTLKVQPAELEDSGVYFCASSQDLAGNTGELFFGEGSRLTVL.

The V gene is TRBV5-1, the J gene TRBJ2-1, with 13 bases matching TRBD2. CDR1 is SGHRS and CDR2 is YFSETQ in the germline V gene. There are 16 residues in the CDR3. After removal of 4 bases from V and 5 bases from J, the junction contained 6 bases not matched to a gene. The CDR3 sequence: CASSQLAGGPNNEQFF. The CDR3 DNA is TGCGCCAGCAGCCAACTAGCGGGGGGGCCTAACAATGAGCAGTTCTTC.

This clone turned up a few times. The chain uses TRBV13 and TRBJ2-7, with no clear D. Germline values: CDR1 PRHDT, CDR2 FYEKMQ (reference sequence). This CDR3 comprises 15 residues. Trimming stripped 0 bases from V and 5 bases from J, with 14 bases between. Here the CDR3 DNA reads TGTGCCAGCAGCTTAGGTTCGTTAGGGTTGAACGAGCAGTACTTC. As protein: CASSLGSLGLNEQYF.

V gene TRBV5-6 combines with J gene TRBJ1-6; D is uncertain. The V gene lost 4 bases and the J gene lost 8 bases, with 19 bases spanning the gap. The CDR3 length is 16 residues. Germline assignment: CDR1 SGHDT and CDR2 YYEEEE. CDR3 in DNA: TGTGCCAGCAGCCTCGGGGTCCCGGCATCGGATTCACCCCTCCACTTT. It yields the protein CASSLGVPASDSPLHF. Looking up the rest from reference TRBV5-6 and TRBJ1-6 gives the full variable domain: DAGVTQSPTHLIKTRGQQVTLRCSPKSGHDTVSWYQQALGQGPQFIFQYYEEEERQRGNFPDRFSGHQFPNYSSELNVNALLLGDSALYLCASSLGVPASDSPLHFGNGTRLTVT.

The V call is TRBV7-2, the J call TRBJ2-1; D is possibly TRBD2 (5 bases). This CDR3 comprises 11 residues. Germline V lookup: CDR1 SGHTA, CDR2 FQGNSA. V gave up 1 base and J gave up 14 bases, with 9 bases separating them. The CDR3 DNA reads as TGTGCCAGCAGCTTAGGGGAGAGGGAGTTCTTC. It is translated as CASSLGEREFF.

The chain uses TRBV5-4 and TRBJ2-3, with 8 nucleotides matching TRBD1. There are 14 residues in the CDR3. CDR1 is SGHNT and CDR2 is YYREEE in the germline V gene (reference sequence). The ends lost 4 bases at V and 2 bases at J; junction bases unmatched: 3. The CDR3 loop is CASSRQGFTDTQYF. Here the CDR3 DNA reads TGTGCCAGCAGCCGACAGGGGTTCACAGATACGCAGTATTTT.

The CDR3 region is CASRPGRNVLYGNQPQHF. CDR3 DNA sequence: TGCGCCAGCAGACCCGGACGGAATGTTTTATATGGCAATCAGCCCCAGCATTTT. J is TRBJ1-5 and V is TRBV10-1; D unclear. Trimming took off 6 bases at V and 2 bases at J, with 23 bases between the two ends. Looked up from germline, CDR1 is WNHNN and CDR2 is SYGVQD (reference sequence). There are 18 residues in the CDR3.

The rearrangement joins TRBV5-4 to TRBJ2-1; unclear D gene. Trimming cost V 4 bases and J 0 bases, with 11 bases left between them. The length of the CDR3 is 15 residues. CDR1 is SGHNT and CDR2 is YYREEE in the germline V gene (reference sequence). The CDR3 coding sequence is TGTGCCAGCAGCCCCGCCCCCAGCTCCTACAATGAGCAGTTCTTC. Residues: CASSPAPSSYNEQFF.

In its sample, this clone was seen a few times. The rearrangement links TRBV5-4 to TRBJ2-7; 12 bases are a match to TRBD1. The ends lost 4 bases at V and 2 bases at J; junction bases unmatched: 7. Germline CDR1 is SGHNT and CDR2 is YYREEE (reference sequence). The CDR3 length is 16 residues. The CDR3 nucleotides read TGTGCCAGCAGCGGCGGGACAGGGGGCTTTACCTACGAGCAGTACTTC. Amino acids: CASSGGTGGFTYEQYF.

The V and J genes are TRBV6-1 and TRBJ2-2; 11 nucleotides line up with TRBD2. Per the germline V gene, CDR1 is MNHNS and CDR2 is SASEGT. V dropped 1 base and J dropped 6; count of bases not matched to a gene: 1. The CDR3 contains 15 residues. CDR3 residues: CASSEVLAGAGELFF. The CDR3 DNA reads as TGTGCCAGCAGTGAAGTACTAGCGGGGGCCGGGGAGCTGTTTTTT.

The V and J genes are TRBV5-1 and TRBJ2-1, with unresolved D. Germline CDR1 reads SGHRS; CDR2 reads YFSETQ. V was clipped by 1 base and J by 0 bases, with 11 bases between them. The CDR3 sequence is 16 residues long. CDR3 region: CASSLSGVSSYNEQFF. The CDR3 DNA is TGCGCCAGCAGCTTGTCTGGCGTGAGCTCCTACAATGAGCAGTTCTTC.

The rearrangement links TRBV28 to TRBJ1-5; possibly TRBD1 for D (6 bases). The CDR3 contains 16 residues. Trimming removed 3 bases from V and 0 bases from J, with 12 bases in between. The germline CDR1 and CDR2 sequences are MDHEN and SYDVKM. CDR3 loop: CASSFLLGGSNQPQHF. The CDR3 DNA reads TGTGCCAGCAGTTTTCTCCTAGGGGGTAGCAATCAGCCCCAGCATTTT.

The rearrangement uses TRBV6-1 and TRBJ2-7; D is perhaps TRBD1 (6 bases). The CDR3 consists of 14 residues. Per germline, CDR1 MNHNS and CDR2 SASEGT. V lost 5 bases, J lost 4 bases, and 15 bases lay in between. CDR3 sequence: CASSRTADGYEQYF. CDR3 nucleotides: TGTGCCAGCAGTCGGACAGCAGATGGATACGAGCAGTACTTC.

V gene TRBV6-6 combines with J gene TRBJ1-1; weak D call: TRBD1 (5 bases). Germline assignment: CDR1 MNHNY and CDR2 SVGAGI (reference sequence). Deletions cut 7 bases from V and 5 bases from J, with 20 bases between. The length of the CDR3 is 15 residues. The CDR3 DNA reads as TGTGCCAGCAACAACAGGATCCGAAGAGCGACTGAAGCTTTCTTT. Its translation is CASNNRIRRATEAFF.

CDR3 DNA sequence: TGCGCCAGCAGCTCGGCGGGGGGGAAAAATACGCAGTATTTT. Amino acids: CASSSAGGKNTQYF. The chain combines TRBV5-1 with TRBJ2-3, with 9 nucleotides matching TRBD2. The V gene end was trimmed by 3 bases and the J gene end by 7 bases; junction bases not matched to a gene: 6. Germline lookup yields CDR1 SGHRS and CDR2 YFSETQ. There are 14 residues in the CDR3.

This rearrangement joins TRBV18 to TRBJ2-7; 9 nucleotides line up with TRBD1. The CDR3 length is 14 residues. V lost 5 bases, J lost 2 bases, and 4 bases stayed unmatched. Germline CDR1 and CDR2: KGHSH and LQKENI. The CDR3 loop reads CASSETGGPYEQYF. The CDR3 region has the DNA TGTGCCAGCTCAGAGACAGGGGGACCCTACGAGCAGTACTTC.

This clone appeared a single time. The chain recombines TRBV6-4 with TRBJ2-2; 9 nucleotides line up with TRBD2. The length of the CDR3 is 17 residues. With V trimmed by 0 bases and J by 3 bases, 5 bases remained unmatched. Germline-derived CDR1 and CDR2 are MRHNA and SNTAGT. In DNA form, the CDR3 reads TGTGCCAGCAGTGACTCGAGCGGGGGGTCCGACACCGGGGAGCTGTTTTTT. Protein: CASSDSSGGSDTGELFF.

The rearrangement links TRBV9 to TRBJ2-1, with D possibly matching TRBD2 (5 bases). The ends were cut back, 0 bases at V and 3 bases at J, with 7 bases in the middle. CDR3 length: 14 residues. The V gene's germline CDR1 is SGDLS and CDR2 YYNGEE. CDR3 nucleotide sequence: TGTGCCAGCAGCGTAGGCGGGTACTACAATGAGCAGTTCTTC. Translated, it gives CASSVGGYYNEQFF.

The chain combines TRBV19 with TRBJ1-2; D might be TRBD1 (5 bases). V lost 5 bases and J lost 9, with 16 bases in between. The CDR3 runs 13 residues. Germline V lookup: CDR1 LNHDA, CDR2 SQIVND (reference sequence). CDR3 protein: CASSQGRERSYTF. DNA for the CDR3: TGTGCCAGTAGTCAGGGCAGGGAAAGGAGCTACACCTTC.

The chain joins TRBV29-1 to TRBJ1-2; D is unclear. V was pared by 6 bases and J by 3 bases, with 14 bases between. Germline CDR1 and CDR2: SQVTM and ANQGSEA. CDR3 length: 13 amino acids. CDR3 in amino acids: CSVGGFGYYGYTF. The CDR3 DNA sequence: TGCAGCGTAGGAGGTTTCGGGTACTATGGCTACACCTTC.

The V gene is TRBV4-1, the J gene TRBJ1-2; TRBD1 aligns across 8 bases. The CDR3 contains 13 residues. In germline, CDR1 is MGHRA, CDR2 YSYEKL. V lost 3 bases to trimming and J lost 8 bases; unmatched junction nucleotides: 5. The CDR3 nucleotides are TGCGCCAGCAGCCAGCAGGGGGCAGGCGGCTACACCTTC. It yields the protein CASSQQGAGGYTF.

The chain links TRBV5-4 to TRBJ1-2; TRBD1 is a possible D gene (5 bases). Germline V gene lookup returns CDR1 SGHNT and CDR2 YYREEE (reference sequence). Trimming took off 0 bases at V and 7 bases at J, with 16 bases between the two ends. The CDR3 is 15 residues long. CDR3 DNA: TGTGCCAGCAGCTTGGGACAGCCTTCCCCTGGTGGCTACACCTTC. It yields the protein CASSLGQPSPGGYTF.

The rearrangement uses TRBV9 and TRBJ2-1; tentative D call: TRBD1 (6 bases). V was cut by 3 bases and J by 10 bases, with 14 bases left in between. CDR1 SGDLS and CDR2 YYNGEE come from the germline V gene. The CDR3 runs to 13 residues. In DNA, the CDR3 is TGTGCCAGCAGCGAGGGGGTCCCAGGGGAGCAGTTCTTC. This codes for CASSEGVPGEQFF.

The chain employs TRBV5-4 and TRBJ1-1; 7 nucleotides align to TRBD1. CDR1 and CDR2 (germline): SGHNT, YYREEE (reference sequence). The CDR3 contains 13 residues. V shed 3 bases and J 5 bases; nucleotides not matched to a gene: 4. The CDR3 DNA follows: TGTGCCAGCAGCTACGACAGGGATACTGAAGCTTTCTTT. Amino acid sequence: CASSYDRDTEAFF.

The gene calls are TRBV14 and TRBJ1-1; 8 nucleotides line up with TRBD1. The trim removed 1 base at V and 11 bases at J, leaving 6 bases unmatched. Germline V CDR1 and CDR2: SGHDN, FVKESK. The CDR3 extends over 13 amino acids. CDR3 protein: CASSQVNRGFAFF. As DNA, the CDR3 is TGTGCCAGCAGCCAAGTCAACAGGGGGTTTGCTTTCTTT.

This chain joins TRBV20-1 and TRBJ2-7, with D unresolved. Trimming took 3 bases from V and 2 from J, leaving 5 bases between them. The CDR3 has 11 residues. Germline V CDR1 and CDR2: DFQATT, SNEGSKA (reference sequence). The CDR3 spells CSASLAYEQYF. The CDR3 DNA sequence: TGCAGTGCTAGTCTAGCCTACGAGCAGTACTTC.